Below, 9 T cell receptor beta chains from the same sample are listed, as sequenced in a study of T cell changes during pregnancy in multiple sclerosis. Some clones are missing from TCRdb's copy, which holds only in-frame ones; the method was immunoSEQ multiplex PCR. Here the sample spans about 48,000 clones, approximately 92% being singletons. The sequencing used CD4+ T cells from peripheral blood mononuclear cells, collected in the second trimester of pregnancy. The receptor set was obtained from a female donor in good health, enrolled as a control in a pregnancy study.

This chain joins TRBV7-3 and TRBJ2-3; TRBD2 agrees at 9 bases. The length of the CDR3 is 15 residues. Germline trimming cut 3 bases from V and 3 bases from J; bases unmatched to any gene: 4. The germline CDR1 and CDR2 sequences are SGHTA and FQGTGA. CDR3 protein: CASSFSGSLTDTQYF. CDR3 in DNA: TGTGCCAGCAGCTTTAGCGGGAGTCTGACAGATACGCAGTATTTT.

V usage is TRBV5-1 and J usage is TRBJ2-1; D is unresolved. The V gene's germline CDR1 is SGHRS and CDR2 YFSETQ. Deletions cut 0 bases from V and 6 bases from J, with 10 bases between. The CDR3 has 14 residues. CDR3 nucleotide sequence: TGCGCCAGCAGCTTGGGGAGTTTGGGCAATGAGCAGTTCTTC. This gives the protein CASSLGSLGNEQFF.

This clone showed up just once. V usage is TRBV5-8 and J usage is TRBJ1-2; the match to TRBD1 covers 7 bases. V lost 4 bases, J lost 6 bases, and 9 bases stayed unmatched. Germline V gene sequence: CDR1 SGHTS, CDR2 YDEGEE. The CDR3 extends over 14 amino acids. The CDR3 DNA is TGTGCCAGCAGCCCGAGACAGGGCCTTCATGGCTACACCTTC. Its protein product is CASSPRQGLHGYTF.

The genes are TRBV2 and TRBJ2-1; 7 nucleotides line up with TRBD2. Losses at the gene ends were 6 bases for V and 8 bases for J; bases not matched to a gene: 10. This CDR3 comprises 14 residues. Looked up from germline, CDR1 is SNHLY and CDR2 is FYNNEI. This CDR3 reads CASRRGGIRDEQFF. The CDR3 DNA reads TGTGCCAGCAGGAGGGGAGGGATACGGGATGAGCAGTTCTTC.

The count of this clone is one. The rearrangement uses TRBV5-1 and TRBJ1-2, with unresolved D. Germline assignment: CDR1 SGHRS and CDR2 YFSETQ. V was cut by 1 base and J by 6 bases, with 7 bases left in between. CDR3 length: 12 residues. Here the CDR3 reads CASSLLSDGYTF. DNA for the CDR3: TGCGCCAGCAGCTTGTTAAGCGATGGCTACACCTTC.

The chain joins TRBV6-4 to TRBJ1-1; 11 nucleotides match TRBD1. Germline CDR1 and CDR2: MRHNA and SNTAGT. The CDR3 extends over 13 amino acids. The V gene end was trimmed by 6 bases and the J gene end by 10 bases; junction bases not matched to a gene: 7. CDR3 coding DNA: TGTGCCAGCAGGGGACAGGGGGGGTCTCCAGCTTTCTTT. The encoded protein is CASRGQGGSPAFF.

The chain has TRBV4-2 and TRBJ2-3; 8 bases agree with TRBD2. Germline trimming cut 4 bases from V and 2 bases from J; bases unmatched to any gene: 11. The CDR3 sequence is 17 residues long. The germline V gene has CDR1 LGHNA and CDR2 YNFKEQ. DNA of the CDR3: TGTGCCAGCAGCCGGGACGGGCTAGCGGGCCTCACAGATACGCAGTATTTT. It translates to CASSRDGLAGLTDTQYF.

The chain joins TRBV7-3 to TRBJ2-1; D possibly corresponds to TRBD1 (6 bases). Trimming shortened V by 5 bases and J by 10 bases, and 15 bases separated the two germline ends. In germline, CDR1 is SGHTA, CDR2 FQGTGA. The CDR3 loop spans 13 amino acids. The chain's CDR3 is CASSEGPDREQFF. CDR3 nucleotides: TGTGCCAGCAGCGAAGGGCCCGACAGGGAGCAGTTCTTC.

The chain carries TRBV19 and TRBJ1-5, with D possibly matching TRBD1 (5 bases). Per germline, CDR1 LNHDA and CDR2 SQIVND (reference sequence). The CDR3 spans 15 residues. Trimming shortened V by 6 bases and J by 2 bases, and 14 bases separated the two germline ends. CDR3 sequence: CASRTQGLGNQPQHF. The DNA for the CDR3 is TGTGCCAGTAGAACCCAGGGTTTGGGCAATCAGCCCCAGCATTTT.